This T cell receptor beta chain was documented in a study of cytomegalovirus exposure and HLA in healthy donors. Study-wide results and limits: One later analysis reportedly identified an Asian-associated ancestry cluster that showed fewer N-insertions than the approximately 600-donor mean. The presence/absence work took it that sequencing depth was about the same across donors. A prior analysis recorded that most TCR beta V segments were productive about 87% or about 30% of the time.

Both 60 Vbeta primers and 13 Jbeta primers went into the PCR. Authors' processing steps: In a later analysis, of some 80 million unique beta chains, roughly 10 million appeared in at least two donors. Libraries were prepared by immunoSEQ multiplex PCR; TCRdb keeps only in-frame clonotypes and omits some of them. For V, J and clone size, that table is used; D and trimming come from the DNA. This sample has approximately 150,000 clones, with roughly two thirds found just once. As regards this clone: Its antigen is not identified.

The CDR3 covers 12 residues. The germline V gene encodes CDR1 LGHNT and CDR2 FRNRAP. Sequencing input: PBMCs. This receptor was identified in a woman younger than 30 in good health and CMV-seropositive. The chain couples TRBV12-5 to TRBJ2-7; 7 positions match TRBD2. For the CDR3, the DNA is TGTGCCAGCGGGGACGGCTCCTACGAGCAGTACTTC. Amino acid sequence: CASGDGSYEQYF.